This TCR beta chain was identified in a study of cytomegalovirus exposure and HLA in healthy donors. General study points: The study recorded 160 or so TCR beta chains that were cytomegalovirus-associated.

A word on this clone: Its antigen is not known.

Trimming removed 1 base from V and 7 bases from J; junction bases left unmatched: 0. Germline values: CDR1 SEHNR, CDR2 FQNEAQ (reference sequence). The CDR3 has 12 residues. Libraries were prepared by immunoSEQ multiplex PCR; TCRdb keeps only in-frame clonotypes and omits some of them. This table holds approximately 220,000 clones, 90% to 95% found once. The genes are TRBV7-9 and TRBJ1-2, with 7 positions matching TRBD1. Sequenced material: PBMCs. The TCR was taken from a woman aged 18-30 years in good health and CMV-seronegative. The CDR3 nucleotides are TGTGCCAGCAGCTTAGAGGGGGCTGGCTACACCTTC. Protein sequence: CASSLEGAGYTF. The full variable domain, in which reference TRBV7-9 and TRBJ1-2 provide the parts outside the CDR3, is DTGVSQNPRHKITKRGQNVTFRCDPISEHNRLYWYRQTLGQGPEFLTYFQNEAQLEKSRLLSDRFSAERPKGSFSTLEIQRTEQGDSAMYLCASSLEGAGYTFGSGTRLTVV.